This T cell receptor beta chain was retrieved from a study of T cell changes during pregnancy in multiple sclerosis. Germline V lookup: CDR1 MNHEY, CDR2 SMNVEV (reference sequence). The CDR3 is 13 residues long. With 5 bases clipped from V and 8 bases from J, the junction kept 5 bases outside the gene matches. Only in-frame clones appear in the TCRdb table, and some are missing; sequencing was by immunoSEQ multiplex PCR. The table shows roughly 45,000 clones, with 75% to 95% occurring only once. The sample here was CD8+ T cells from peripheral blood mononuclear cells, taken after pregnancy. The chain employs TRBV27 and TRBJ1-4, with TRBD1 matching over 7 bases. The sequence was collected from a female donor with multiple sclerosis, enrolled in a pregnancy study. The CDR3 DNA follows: TGTGCCAGCAGTACAGGGGTTGGAGAAAAACTGTTTTTT. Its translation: CASSTGVGEKLFF.